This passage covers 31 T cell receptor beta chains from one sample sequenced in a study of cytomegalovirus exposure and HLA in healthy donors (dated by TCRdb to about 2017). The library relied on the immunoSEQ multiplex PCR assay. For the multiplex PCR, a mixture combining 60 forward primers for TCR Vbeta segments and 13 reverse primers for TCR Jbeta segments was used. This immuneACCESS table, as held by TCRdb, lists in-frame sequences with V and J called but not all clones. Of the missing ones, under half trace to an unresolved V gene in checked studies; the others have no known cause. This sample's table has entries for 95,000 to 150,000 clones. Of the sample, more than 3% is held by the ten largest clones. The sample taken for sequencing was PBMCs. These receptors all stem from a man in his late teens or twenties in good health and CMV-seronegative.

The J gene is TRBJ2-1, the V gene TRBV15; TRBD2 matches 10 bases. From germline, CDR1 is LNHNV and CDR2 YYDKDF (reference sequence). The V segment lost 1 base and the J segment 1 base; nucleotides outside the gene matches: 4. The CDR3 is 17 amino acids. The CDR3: CATSRGSGGGSYNEQFF. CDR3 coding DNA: TGTGCCACCAGCAGAGGCAGCGGGGGGGGTTCCTACAATGAGCAGTTCTTC.

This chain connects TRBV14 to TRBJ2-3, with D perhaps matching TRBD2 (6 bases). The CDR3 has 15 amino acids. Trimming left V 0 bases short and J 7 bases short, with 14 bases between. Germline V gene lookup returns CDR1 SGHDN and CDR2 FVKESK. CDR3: CASSQDPRAGHTQYF. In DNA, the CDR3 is TGTGCCAGCAGCCAAGATCCTCGTGCGGGACATACGCAGTATTTT.

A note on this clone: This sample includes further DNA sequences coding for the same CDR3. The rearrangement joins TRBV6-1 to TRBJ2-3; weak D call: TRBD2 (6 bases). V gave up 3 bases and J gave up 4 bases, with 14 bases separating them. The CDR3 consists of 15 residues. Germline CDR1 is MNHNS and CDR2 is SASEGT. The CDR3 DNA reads TGTGCCAGCAGTGAGTCGAGGGGAGGATCAGATACGCAGTATTTT. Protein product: CASSESRGGSDTQYF.

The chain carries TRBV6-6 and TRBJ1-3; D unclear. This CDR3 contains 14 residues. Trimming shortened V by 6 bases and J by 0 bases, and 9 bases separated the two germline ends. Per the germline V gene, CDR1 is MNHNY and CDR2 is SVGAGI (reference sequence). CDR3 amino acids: CASSQASSGNTIYF. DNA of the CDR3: TGTGCCAGCAGCCAGGCGAGCTCTGGAAACACCATATATTTT.

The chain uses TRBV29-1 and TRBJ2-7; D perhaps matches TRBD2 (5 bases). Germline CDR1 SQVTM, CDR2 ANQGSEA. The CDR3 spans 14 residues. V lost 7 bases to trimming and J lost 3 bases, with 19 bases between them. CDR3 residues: CSAVGSHRFYEQYF. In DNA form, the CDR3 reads TGCAGCGCCGTTGGGAGCCACCGATTCTACGAGCAGTACTTC.

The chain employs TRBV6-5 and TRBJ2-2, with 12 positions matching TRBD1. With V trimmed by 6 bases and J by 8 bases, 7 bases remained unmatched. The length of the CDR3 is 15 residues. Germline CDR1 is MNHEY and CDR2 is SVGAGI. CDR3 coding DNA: TGTGCCAGCAGCTCCGGGACAGGGGGCGTGGGGGAGCTGTTTTTT. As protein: CASSSGTGGVGELFF.

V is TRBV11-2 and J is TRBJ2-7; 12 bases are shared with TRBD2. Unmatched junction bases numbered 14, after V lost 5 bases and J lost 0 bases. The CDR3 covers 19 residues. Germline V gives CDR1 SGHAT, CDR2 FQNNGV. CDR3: CASSPKLAGGLLSSYEQYF. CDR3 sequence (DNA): TGTGCCAGCAGCCCAAAACTAGCGGGGGGCCTCCTGAGCTCCTACGAGCAGTACTTC.

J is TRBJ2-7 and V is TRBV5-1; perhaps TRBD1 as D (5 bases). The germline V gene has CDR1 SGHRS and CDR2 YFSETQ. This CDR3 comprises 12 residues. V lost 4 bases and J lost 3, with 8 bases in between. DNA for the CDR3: TGCGCCAGCAGCCAGACAGACTACGAGCAGTACTTC. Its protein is CASSQTDYEQYF.

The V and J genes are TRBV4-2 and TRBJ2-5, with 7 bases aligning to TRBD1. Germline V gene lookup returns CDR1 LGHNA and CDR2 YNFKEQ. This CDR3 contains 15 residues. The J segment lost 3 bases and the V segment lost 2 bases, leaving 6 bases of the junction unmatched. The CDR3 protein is CASSQHRGAEETQYF. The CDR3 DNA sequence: TGTGCCAGCAGCCAACACAGGGGAGCCGAAGAGACCCAGTACTTC.

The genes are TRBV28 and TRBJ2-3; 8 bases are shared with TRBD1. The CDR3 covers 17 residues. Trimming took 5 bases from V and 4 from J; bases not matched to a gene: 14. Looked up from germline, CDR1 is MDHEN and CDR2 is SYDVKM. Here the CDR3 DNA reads TGTGCCAGCAGTCCCTCCCTCGGACAGGGCGAGGCAGATACGCAGTATTTT. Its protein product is CASSPSLGQGEADTQYF.

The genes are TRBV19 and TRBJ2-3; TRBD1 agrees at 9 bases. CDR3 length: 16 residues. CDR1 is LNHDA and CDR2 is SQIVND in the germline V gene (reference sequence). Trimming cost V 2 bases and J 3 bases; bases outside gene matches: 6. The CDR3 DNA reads TGTGCCAGTAGTATAACCCAGACAGGGGGTACAGATACGCAGTATTTT. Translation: CASSITQTGGTDTQYF.

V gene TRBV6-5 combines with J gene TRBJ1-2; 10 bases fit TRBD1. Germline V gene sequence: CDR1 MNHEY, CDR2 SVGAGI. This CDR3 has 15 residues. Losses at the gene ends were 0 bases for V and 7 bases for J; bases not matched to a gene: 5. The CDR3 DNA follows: TGTGCCAGCAGTTACTCGAGAAGGGACAGGGGTGGCTACACCTTC. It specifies CASSYSRRDRGGYTF.

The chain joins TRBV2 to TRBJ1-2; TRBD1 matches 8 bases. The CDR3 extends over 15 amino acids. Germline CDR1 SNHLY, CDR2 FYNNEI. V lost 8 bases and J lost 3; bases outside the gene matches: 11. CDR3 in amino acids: CASLGAGGRDYGYTF. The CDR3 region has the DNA TGTGCCAGCCTGGGGGCAGGGGGCAGAGACTATGGCTACACCTTC.

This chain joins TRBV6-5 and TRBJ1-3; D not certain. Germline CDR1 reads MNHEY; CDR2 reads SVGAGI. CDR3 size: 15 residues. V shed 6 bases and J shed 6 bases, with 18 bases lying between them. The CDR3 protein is CASRSSHGGSNTIYF. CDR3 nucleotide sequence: TGTGCCAGCAGATCGAGTCACGGAGGGTCAAACACCATATATTTT.

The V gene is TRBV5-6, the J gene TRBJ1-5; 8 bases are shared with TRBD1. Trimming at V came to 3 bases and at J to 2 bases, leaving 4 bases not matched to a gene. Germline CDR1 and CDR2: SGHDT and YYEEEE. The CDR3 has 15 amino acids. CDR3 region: CASSYQGAGNQPQHF. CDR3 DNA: TGTGCCAGCAGCTACCAGGGGGCGGGCAATCAGCCCCAGCATTTT.

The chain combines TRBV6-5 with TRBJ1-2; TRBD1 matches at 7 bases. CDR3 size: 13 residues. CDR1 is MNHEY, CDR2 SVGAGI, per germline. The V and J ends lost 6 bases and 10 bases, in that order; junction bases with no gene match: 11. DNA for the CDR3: TGTGCCAGCAGAAACAGGGGAGATCGTGACTACACCTTC. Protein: CASRNRGDRDYTF.

This CDR3 is CASRGDRVYEQYF. The CDR3 DNA is TGTGCCAGCAGGGGGGACAGGGTCTACGAGCAGTACTTC. V usage is TRBV6-1 and J usage is TRBJ2-7, with 9 bases lining up with TRBD1. The CDR3 is 13 amino acids. CDR1 is MNHNS and CDR2 is SASEGT in the germline V gene. Germline trimming cut 6 bases from V and 3 bases from J; bases unmatched to any gene: 3.

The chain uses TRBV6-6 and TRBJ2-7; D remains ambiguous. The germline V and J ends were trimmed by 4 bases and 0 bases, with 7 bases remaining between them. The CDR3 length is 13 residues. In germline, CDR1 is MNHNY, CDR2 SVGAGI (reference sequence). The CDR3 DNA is TGTGCCAGCAGTTTTGGCACCTCCTACGAGCAGTACTTC. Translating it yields CASSFGTSYEQYF.

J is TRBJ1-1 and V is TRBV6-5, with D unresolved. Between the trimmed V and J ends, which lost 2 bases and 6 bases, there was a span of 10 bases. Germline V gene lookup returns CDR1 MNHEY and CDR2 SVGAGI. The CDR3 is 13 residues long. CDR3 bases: TGTGCCAGCAGTTACCTAGGTGGGTCTGAAGCTTTCTTT. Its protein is CASSYLGGSEAFF.

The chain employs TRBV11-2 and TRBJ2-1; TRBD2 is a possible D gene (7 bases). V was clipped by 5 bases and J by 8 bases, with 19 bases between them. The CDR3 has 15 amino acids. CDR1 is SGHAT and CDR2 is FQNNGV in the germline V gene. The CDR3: CASSKDVSGGDEQFF. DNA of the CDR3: TGTGCCAGCAGCAAGGACGTCTCGGGGGGCGATGAGCAGTTCTTC.

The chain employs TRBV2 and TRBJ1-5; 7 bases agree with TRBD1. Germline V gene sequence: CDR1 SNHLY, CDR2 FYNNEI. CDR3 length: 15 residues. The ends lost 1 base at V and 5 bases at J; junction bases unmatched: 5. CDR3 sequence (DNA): TGTGCCAGCAGTGAAGGGCAGGGGGACCATCAGCCCCAGCATTTT. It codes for CASSEGQGDHQPQHF.

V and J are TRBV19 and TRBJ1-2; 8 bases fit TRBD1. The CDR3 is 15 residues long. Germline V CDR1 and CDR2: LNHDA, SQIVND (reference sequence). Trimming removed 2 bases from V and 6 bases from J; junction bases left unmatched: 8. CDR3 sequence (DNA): TGTGCCAGTAGTATACTCCGGGACAGGATAAATGGCTACACCTTC. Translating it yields CASSILRDRINGYTF.

CDR3 amino acids: CASSLGDRGNSPLHF. The CDR3 DNA reads as TGCGCCAGCAGCTTGGGGGACAGGGGCAATTCACCCCTCCACTTT. J is TRBJ1-6 and V is TRBV5-1; 10 bases map to TRBD1. Trimming took 0 bases from V and 7 from J; bases not matched to a gene: 1. The germline V gene encodes CDR1 SGHRS and CDR2 YFSETQ. This CDR3 spans 15 amino acids.

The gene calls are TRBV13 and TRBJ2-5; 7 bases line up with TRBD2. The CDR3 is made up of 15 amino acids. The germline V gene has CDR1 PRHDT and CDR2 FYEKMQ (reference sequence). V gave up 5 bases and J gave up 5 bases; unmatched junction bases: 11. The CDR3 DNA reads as TGTGCCAGCAGCAGTCGGACTAGACCGAAGGAGACCCAGTACTTC. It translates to CASSSRTRPKETQYF. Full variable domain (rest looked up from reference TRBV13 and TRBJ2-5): AAGVIQSPRHLIKEKRETATLKCYPIPRHDTVYWYQQGPGQDPQFLISFYEKMQSDKGSIPDRFSAQQFSDYHSELNMSSLELGDSALYFCASSSRTRPKETQYFGPGTRLLVL.

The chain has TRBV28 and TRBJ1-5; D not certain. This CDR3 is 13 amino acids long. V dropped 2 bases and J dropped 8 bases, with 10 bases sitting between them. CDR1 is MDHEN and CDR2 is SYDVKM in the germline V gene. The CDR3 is CASSLVVSEPQHF. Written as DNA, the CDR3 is TGTGCCAGCAGTTTAGTGGTATCGGAGCCCCAGCATTTT. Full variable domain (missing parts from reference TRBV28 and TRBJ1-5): DVKVTQSSRYLVKRTGEKVFLECVQDMDHENMFWYRQDPGLGLRLIYFSYDVKMKEKGDIPEGYSVSREKKERFSLILESASTNQTSMYLCASSLVVSEPQHFGDGTRLSIL.

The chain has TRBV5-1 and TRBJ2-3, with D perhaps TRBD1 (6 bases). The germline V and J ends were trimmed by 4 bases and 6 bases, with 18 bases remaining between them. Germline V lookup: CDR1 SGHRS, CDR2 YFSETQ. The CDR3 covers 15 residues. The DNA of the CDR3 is TGCGCCAGCAGCAAGGAAGGACAGAGGGCGGATACGCAGTATTTT. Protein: CASSKEGQRADTQYF. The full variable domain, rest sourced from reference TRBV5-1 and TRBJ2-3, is KAGVTQTPRYLIKTRGQQVTLSCSPISGHRSVSWYQQTPGQGLQFLFEYFSETQRNKGNFPGRFSGRQFSNSRSEMNVSTLELGDSALYLCASSKEGQRADTQYFGPGTRLTVL.

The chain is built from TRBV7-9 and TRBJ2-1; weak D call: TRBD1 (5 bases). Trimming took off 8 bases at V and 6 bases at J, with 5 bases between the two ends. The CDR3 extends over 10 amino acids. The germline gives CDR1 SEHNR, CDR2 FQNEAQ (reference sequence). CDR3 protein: CASQGNEQFF. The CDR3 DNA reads TGTGCCAGCCAGGGCAATGAGCAGTTCTTC.

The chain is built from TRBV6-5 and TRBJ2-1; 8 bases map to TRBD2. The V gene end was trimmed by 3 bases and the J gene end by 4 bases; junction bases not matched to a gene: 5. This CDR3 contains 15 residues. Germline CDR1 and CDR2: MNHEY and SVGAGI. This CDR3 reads CASSYSGTLYNEQFF. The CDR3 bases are TGTGCCAGCAGTTATAGCGGGACCCTATACAATGAGCAGTTCTTC.

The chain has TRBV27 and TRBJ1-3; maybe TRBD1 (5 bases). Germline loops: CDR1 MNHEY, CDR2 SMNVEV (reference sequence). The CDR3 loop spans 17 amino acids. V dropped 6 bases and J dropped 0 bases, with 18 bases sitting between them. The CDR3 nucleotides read TGTGCCAGCAGCCCGCGGGGGGTAGGACTCTCTGGAAACACCATATATTTT. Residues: CASSPRGVGLSGNTIYF.

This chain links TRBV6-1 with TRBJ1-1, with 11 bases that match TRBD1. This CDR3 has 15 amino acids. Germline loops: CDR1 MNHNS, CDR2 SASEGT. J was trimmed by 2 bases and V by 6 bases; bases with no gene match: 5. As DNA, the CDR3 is TGTGCCAGCAGAGGACAGGGGGCCTCAAACACTGAAGCTTTCTTT. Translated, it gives CASRGQGASNTEAFF.

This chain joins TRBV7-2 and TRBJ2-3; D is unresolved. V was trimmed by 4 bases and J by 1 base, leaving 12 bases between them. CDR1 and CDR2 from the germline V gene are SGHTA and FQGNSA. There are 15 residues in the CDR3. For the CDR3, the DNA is TGTGCCAGCAGCTCCCCCGACATGCGCACAGATACGCAGTATTTT. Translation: CASSSPDMRTDTQYF.